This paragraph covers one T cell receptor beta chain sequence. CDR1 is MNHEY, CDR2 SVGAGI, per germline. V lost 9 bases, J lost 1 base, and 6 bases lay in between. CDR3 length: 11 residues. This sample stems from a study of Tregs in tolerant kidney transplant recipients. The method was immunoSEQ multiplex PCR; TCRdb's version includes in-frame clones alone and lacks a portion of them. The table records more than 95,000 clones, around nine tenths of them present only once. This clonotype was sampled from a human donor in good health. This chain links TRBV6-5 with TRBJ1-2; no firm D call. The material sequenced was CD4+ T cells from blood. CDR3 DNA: TGTGCCAGTTGGGATAACTATGGCTACACCTTC. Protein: CASWDNYGYTF.